This T cell receptor (beta chain) was obtained from a study of blood T cell repertoires in COVID-19. Data came from immunoSEQ multiplex PCR; TCRdb stores just in-frame clones and leaves some out. The sample lists around 400,000 clones, roughly four fifths occurring once. Germline V gene data show CDR1 as MRHNA and CDR2 as SNTAGT. There are 16 residues in the CDR3. The V end was cut by 8 bases, the J end by 2 bases, with 21 bases between. Source material: PBMCs or T cells enriched from blood (not recorded which). The V call is TRBV6-4, the J call TRBJ1-2, with D perhaps TRBD1 (6 bases). This clonotype was sampled from a woman in her forties or fifties who had recovered from COVID-19. CDR3 amino acids: CASRTPGRGTNYGYTF. CDR3 DNA: TGTGCCAGCCGCACCCCGGGGAGGGGGACGAACTATGGCTACACCTTC.